Detailed here is one TCR beta chain. Germline CDR1 and CDR2: MGHRA and YSYEKL. The CDR3 covers 16 residues. Losses at the gene ends were 1 base for V and 2 bases for J; bases not matched to a gene: 5. This specimen comes from a study of relationships among human T cell subsets. The T cell receptor alpha and beta CDR3 regions were amplified from mRNA by semiquantitative ARM-PCR. Exponential amplification used communal superprimers after tagged nested gene-specific primers in ARM-PCR. TCRdb redid the calling of the multiplex PCR reads with MiXCR, one entry per CDR3 protein. The sample lists more than 10,000 distinct CDR3 sequences; around 70% were seen once. After CD25, CD56 and CD294 bead selections, the flow-through was collected as Th1 cells.

The specimen sequenced was CD4+ Th1 cells sorted from blood. The V and J genes are TRBV4-1 and TRBJ2-5; 9 nucleotides match TRBD2. This receptor was identified in a middle-aged man in good health. The CDR3 DNA is TGCGCCAGCAGCCAAGGGAGCGGGGGGATTCAAGAGACCCAGTACTTC. It codes for CASSQGSGGIQETQYF.